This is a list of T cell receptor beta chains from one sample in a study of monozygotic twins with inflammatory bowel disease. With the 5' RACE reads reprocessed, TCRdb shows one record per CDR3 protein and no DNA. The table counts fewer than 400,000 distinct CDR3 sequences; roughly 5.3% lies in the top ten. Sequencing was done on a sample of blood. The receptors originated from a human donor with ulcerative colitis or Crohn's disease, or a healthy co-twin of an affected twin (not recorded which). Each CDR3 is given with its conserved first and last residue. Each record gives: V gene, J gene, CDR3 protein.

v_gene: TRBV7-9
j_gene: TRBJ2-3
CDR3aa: CASIPSGGLLDTQYF

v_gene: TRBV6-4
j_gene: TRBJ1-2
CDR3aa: CASSDGHPNYGYTF

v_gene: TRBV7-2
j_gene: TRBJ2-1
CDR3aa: CASSSLAIEQFF

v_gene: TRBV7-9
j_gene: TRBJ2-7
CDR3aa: CASSVTSGSTEQYF

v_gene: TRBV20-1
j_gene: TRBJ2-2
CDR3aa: CSARTAGVTNTGELFF

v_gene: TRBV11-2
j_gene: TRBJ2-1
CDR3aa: CASSGPLAGVFNEQFF

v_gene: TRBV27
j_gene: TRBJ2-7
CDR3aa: CASKRTDVRYEQYF

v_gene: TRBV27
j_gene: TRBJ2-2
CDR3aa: CASSKNPGASNTGELFF

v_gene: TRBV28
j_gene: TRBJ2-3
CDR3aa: CASSPKVRRTDTQYF

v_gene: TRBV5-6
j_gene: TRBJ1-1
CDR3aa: CASSPRVVMNTEAFF

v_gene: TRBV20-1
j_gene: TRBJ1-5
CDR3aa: CSARERGRGRINQPQHF

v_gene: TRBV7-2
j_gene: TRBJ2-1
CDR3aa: CASSKSSGGDKEQFF

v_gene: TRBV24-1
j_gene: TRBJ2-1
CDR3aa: CATSDRPLTSGRAYSYNEQFF

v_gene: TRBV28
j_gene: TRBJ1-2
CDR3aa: CASSLVRVGGYTF

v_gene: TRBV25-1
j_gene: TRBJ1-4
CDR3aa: CASTSTAQGSNEKLFF

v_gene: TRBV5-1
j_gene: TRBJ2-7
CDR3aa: CASTNRGISSYEQYF

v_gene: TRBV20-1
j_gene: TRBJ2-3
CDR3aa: CSARLAGGSEKTDTQYF

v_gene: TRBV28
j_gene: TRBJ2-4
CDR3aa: CASSLFSGSFAKNIQYF

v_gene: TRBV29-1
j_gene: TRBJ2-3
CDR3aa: CSVKGTTASDTQYF

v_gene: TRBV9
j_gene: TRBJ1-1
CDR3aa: CASSVGEVGSTEAFF

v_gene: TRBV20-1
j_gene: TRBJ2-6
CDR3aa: CSARDHGGVNGANVLTF

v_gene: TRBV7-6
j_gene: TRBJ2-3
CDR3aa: CASSFRTGTQYF

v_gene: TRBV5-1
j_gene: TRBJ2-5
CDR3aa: CASSLQGMETQYF

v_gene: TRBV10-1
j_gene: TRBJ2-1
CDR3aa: CASSLRVTGVNEQFF

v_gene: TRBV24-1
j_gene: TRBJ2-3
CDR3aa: CATSEGGSDTQYF

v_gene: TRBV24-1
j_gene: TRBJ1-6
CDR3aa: CATSEQRQDNSPLHF

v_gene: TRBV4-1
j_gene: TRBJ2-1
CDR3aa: CASSQTPSGDNEQFF